This TCR beta chain was observed in a study of T cell responses to AZD1222 COVID-19 vaccine. V was pared by 3 bases and J by 0 bases, with 9 bases between. The germline CDR1 and CDR2 sequences are SGHTA and FQGNSA. The CDR3 consists of 15 residues. Notes on this clone: Its target is unknown.

Assay used: immunoSEQ multiplex PCR; TCRdb lists only in-frame clones, some missing. The profile covers about 80,000 clones, with 80% to 90% appearing a single time and 3.4% taken by the ten largest. Study-level findings and limits: The study identified only five or six AZD1222 recipients as seropositive at baseline. Most donors were white British and more were female, and clonal diversity was possibly underestimated. Repertoire samples came only from after the peak T cell response.

This receptor was identified in an adult who received the AZD1222 COVID-19 vaccine. Source: peripheral blood, taken 28 days after the second AZD1222 dose. The J gene is TRBJ1-3, the V gene TRBV7-2; D is uncertain. This CDR3 reads CASSFSADSGNTIYF. CDR3 sequence (DNA): TGTGCCAGCAGCTTTTCTGCAGACTCTGGAAACACCATATATTTT.